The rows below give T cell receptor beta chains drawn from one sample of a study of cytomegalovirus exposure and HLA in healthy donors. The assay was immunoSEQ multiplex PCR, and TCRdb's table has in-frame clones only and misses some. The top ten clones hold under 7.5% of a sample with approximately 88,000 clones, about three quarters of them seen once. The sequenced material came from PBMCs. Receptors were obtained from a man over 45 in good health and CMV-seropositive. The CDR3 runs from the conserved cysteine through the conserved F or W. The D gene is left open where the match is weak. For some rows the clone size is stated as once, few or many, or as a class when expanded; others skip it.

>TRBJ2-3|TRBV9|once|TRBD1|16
TGTGCCAGCAGCGCTACCGGGACAGGGAACACAGATACGCAGTATTTT
CASSATGTGNTDTQYF
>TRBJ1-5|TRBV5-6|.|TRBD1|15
TGTGCCAGCAGCAACGACAGGGGTTTCAATCAGCCCCAGCATTTT
CASSNDRGFNQPQHF
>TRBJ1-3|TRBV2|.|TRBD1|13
TGTGCCAGCAACAGGGGCCCGGGAAACACCATATATTTT
CASNRGPGNTIYF
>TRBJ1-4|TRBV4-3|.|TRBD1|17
TGCGCCAGCAGCCCCGGGACAGGGGGTGCAACTAATGAAAAACTGTTTTTT
CASSPGTGGATNEKLFF
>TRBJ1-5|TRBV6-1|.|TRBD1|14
TGTGCCAGCACTCCGGGACAGAGCAATCAGCCCCAGCATTTT
CASTPGQSNQPQHF
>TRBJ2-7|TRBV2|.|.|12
TGTGCCAGCAGTACCCCAGGGATCGAGCAGTACTTC
CASSTPGIEQYF
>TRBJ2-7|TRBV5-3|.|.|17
TGTGCCAGAAGCTTGGCGCCACGGGGTAGCGTTATCTACGAGCAGTACTTC
CARSLAPRGSVIYEQYF
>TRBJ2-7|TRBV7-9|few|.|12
TGTTCCAGCAGCGTCGAGAGCTACGAGCAGTACTTC
CSSSVESYEQYF
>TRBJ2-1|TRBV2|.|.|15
TGTGCCAGCAGTGTTTCCCCAGGAACCGTAAGTGAGCAGTTCTTC
CASSVSPGTVSEQFF
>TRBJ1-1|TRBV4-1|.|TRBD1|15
TGCGCCAGCAGCCAGGGGGACAGCATCGGCACTGAAGCTTTCTTT
CASSQGDSIGTEAFF
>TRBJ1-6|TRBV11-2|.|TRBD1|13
TGTGCCAGCAGCCCACAGGGGGCTTCACCCCTCCACTTT
CASSPQGASPLHF
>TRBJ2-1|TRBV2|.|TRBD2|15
TGTGCCAGCAGTGAAGGTCGGGGGGAGTACAATGAGCAGTTCTTC
CASSEGRGEYNEQFF
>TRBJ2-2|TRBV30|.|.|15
TGTGCCTGGAGTCAGTTTTTCCGGAACACCGGGGAGCTGTTTTTT
CAWSQFFRNTGELFF
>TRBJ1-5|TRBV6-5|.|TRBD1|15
TGTGCCAGCAGACAACAGGGGAACGCGAATCAGCCCCAGCATTTT
CASRQQGNANQPQHF
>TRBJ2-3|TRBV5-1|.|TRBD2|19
TGCGCCAGCAGCTTGGATAGCCTAGCGGGGGGGCCTGGCACAGATACGCAGTATTTT
CASSLDSLAGGPGTDTQYF
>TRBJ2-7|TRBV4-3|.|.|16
TGCGCCAGCAGCCTCTCTCCAGCGGCAGCGGAATACGAGCAGTACTTC
CASSLSPAAAEYEQYF
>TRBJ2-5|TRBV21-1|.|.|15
TGTGCCAGCAGCCTTACAATGGACACCAAAGAGACCCAGTACTTC
CASSLTMDTKETQYF
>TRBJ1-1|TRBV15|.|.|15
TGTGCCACCAGCAGAGATCAGGACTCACCGCCTGAAGCTTTCTTT
CATSRDQDSPPEAFF
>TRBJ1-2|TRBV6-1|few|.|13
TGTGCCAGCAGTGAAGCCAGGGGCTATGGCTACACCTTC
CASSEARGYGYTF
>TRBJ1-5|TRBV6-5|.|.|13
TGTGCCAGCAGATCTCGACAAACACAGCCCCAGCATTTT
CASRSRQTQPQHF
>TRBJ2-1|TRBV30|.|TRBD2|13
TGTGCCTGGAGGACTAGCGGGCGTAATGAGCAGTTCTTC
CAWRTSGRNEQFF
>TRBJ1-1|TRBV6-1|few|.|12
TGTGCCAGCAGTGAAAGGGGTCGGAAGGCTTTCTTT
CASSERGRKAFF
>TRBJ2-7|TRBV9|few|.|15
TGTGCCAGCAGCGTAGCTGGCGGGGATCTCTACGAGCAGTACTTC
CASSVAGGDLYEQYF
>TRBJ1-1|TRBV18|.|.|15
TGTGCCAGCTCACGCGGGGGAGGGTCGAGCACTGAAGCTTTCTTT
CASSRGGGSSTEAFF
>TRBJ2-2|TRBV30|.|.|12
TGTGCCTGGAAAGGAGGCACCGGGGAGCTGTTTTTT
CAWKGGTGELFF
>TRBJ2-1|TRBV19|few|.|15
TGTGCCAGTAGTATCGGCGGCAGGGGGGCAAATGAGCAGTTCTTC
CASSIGGRGANEQFF
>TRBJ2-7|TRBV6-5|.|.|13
TGTGCCAGCACCTCGGGGAGTGCCTACGAGCAGTACTTC
CASTSGSAYEQYF
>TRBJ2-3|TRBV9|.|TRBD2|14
TGTGCCAGCAGCGTAGTGGCTAGCGGAGATACGCAGTATTTT
CASSVVASGDTQYF
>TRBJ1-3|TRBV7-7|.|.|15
TGTGCCAGCAGCCCGGGTCCGGGGGCTGGAAACACCATATATTTT
CASSPGPGAGNTIYF
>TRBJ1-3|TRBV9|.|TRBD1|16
TGTGCCAGCAGCGTAGCTGGTCAGGGGGCTGGAAACACCATATATTTT
CASSVAGQGAGNTIYF
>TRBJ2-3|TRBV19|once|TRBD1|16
TGTGCCAGTAGTGGGGTGGGGACAGGGTACACAGATACGCAGTATTTT
CASSGVGTGYTDTQYF
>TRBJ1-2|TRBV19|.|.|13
TGTGCCAGTAGAATAGGGGCAGCCTATGGCTACACCTTC
CASRIGAAYGYTF
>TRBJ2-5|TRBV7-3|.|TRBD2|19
TGTGCCAGCAGCTTAAATCTGCCCACTAGCGGGGGCCCTCAAGAGACCCAGTACTTC
CASSLNLPTSGGPQETQYF
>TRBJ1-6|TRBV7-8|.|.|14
TGTGCCAGCAGCTTAGTCAGGGGAAATTCACCCCTCCACTTT
CASSLVRGNSPLHF
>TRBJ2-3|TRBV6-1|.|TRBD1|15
TGTGCCAGCGAACAGGGGTGGGGGAGCACAGATACGCAGTATTTT
CASEQGWGSTDTQYF
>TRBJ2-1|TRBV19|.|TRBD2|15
TGTGCCAGTAGTATAGGGGGGGGAAGGTACAATGAGCAGTTCTTC
CASSIGGGRYNEQFF
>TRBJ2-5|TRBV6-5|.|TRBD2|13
TGTGCCAGCAGTTCAGGGAGGGCGGAGACCCAGTACTTC
CASSSGRAETQYF
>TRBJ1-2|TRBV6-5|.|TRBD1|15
TGTGCCAGCAGTTACCTCGCTGGACAGGGCTCTGGCTACACCTTC
CASSYLAGQGSGYTF
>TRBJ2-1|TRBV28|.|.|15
TGTGCCAGCAGTTTGACTATTGGGCTCTACAATGAGCAGTTCTTC
CASSLTIGLYNEQFF
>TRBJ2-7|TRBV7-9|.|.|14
TGTGCCAGCAGCTTTTACCCTCCAGGCAACGAGCAGTACTTC
CASSFYPPGNEQYF
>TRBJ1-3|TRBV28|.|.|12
TGTGCCAGCACCGTTTTCGGAAACACCATATATTTT
CASTVFGNTIYF
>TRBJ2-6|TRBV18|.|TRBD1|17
TGTGCCAGCTCACCAGTGGACAGGGAAGCTGGGGCCAACGTCCTGACTTTC
CASSPVDREAGANVLTF
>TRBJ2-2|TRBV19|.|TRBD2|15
TGTGCCAGTAGCCCTAGCGGGGGAGTACAGGGGGAGCTGTTTTTT
CASSPSGGVQGELFF
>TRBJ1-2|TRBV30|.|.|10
TGTGCCTGGCATCACTATGGCTACCCCTTC
CAWHHYGYPF
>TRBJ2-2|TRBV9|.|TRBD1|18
TGTGCCAGCAGCGCGCCCTCACCGGGACAGGCGAACACCGGGGAGCTGTTTTTT
CASSAPSPGQANTGELFF
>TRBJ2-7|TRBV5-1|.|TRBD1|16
TGCGCCAGCAGCGAGTCAACCGGGACAGGGGCGGGTGAGCAGTACTTC
CASSESTGTGAGEQYF
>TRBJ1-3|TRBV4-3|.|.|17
TGCGCCAGCAGCCAGACAGCTCCAGGATTTTCTGGAAACACCATATATTTT
CASSQTAPGFSGNTIYF
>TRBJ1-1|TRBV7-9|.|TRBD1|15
TGTGCCAGCAGTTACACGGACAGGGGTGGCACTGAAGCTTTCTTT
CASSYTDRGGTEAFF
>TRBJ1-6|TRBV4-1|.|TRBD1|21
TGCGCCAGCAGCCAAGTCCAAGGGACAGGGGGCTTACGGTCCTATAATTCACCCCTCCACTTT
CASSQVQGTGGLRSYNSPLHF
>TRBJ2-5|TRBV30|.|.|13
TGTGCCTGGAGTGTACAGATCCAAGAGACCCAGTACTTC
CAWSVQIQETQYF
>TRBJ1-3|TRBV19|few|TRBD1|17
TGTGCCAGTAGTATTCTCACAGGGGAATCTGCCGGAAACACCATATATTTT
CASSILTGESAGNTIYF
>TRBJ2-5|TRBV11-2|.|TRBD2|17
TGTGCCAGCAGCTTATTAACTAGCGGGGCCCCCTTAGAGACCCAGTACTTC
CASSLLTSGAPLETQYF
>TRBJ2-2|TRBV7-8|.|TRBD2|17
TGTGCCAGCAGACAAACTAGCGGGGGGCCCTTCGGCGGGGAGCTGTTTTTT
CASRQTSGGPFGGELFF
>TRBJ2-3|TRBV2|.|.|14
TGTGCCAGCAGTGGCCCTAGCAGCACAGATACGCAGTATTTT
CASSGPSSTDTQYF
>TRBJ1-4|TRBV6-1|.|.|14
TGTGCCAGCAGGGTCCGGAGTGACCGTGAAAAACTGTTTTTT
CASRVRSDREKLFF